Listed below are T cell receptor beta chains from one sample, sequenced in a study of blood T cell repertoires in COVID-19. Using immunoSEQ multiplex PCR, the repertoire was profiled, and TCRdb retains in-frame clones only, with some absent. The data hold fewer than 200,000 clones, with less than 85% observed a single time. The sequenced material came from PBMCs or T cells enriched from blood (not recorded which). These receptor sequences come from a man in his fifties who had recovered from COVID-19. Each CDR3 is given with its conserved first and last residue. The D gene is left open where the match is weak. A row's size may be missing; if present it is once, few, many or a size class.

V gene	D gene	clone size	J gene	CDR3 DNA	CDR3 protein
TRBV2	TRBD1	few	TRBJ1-4	TGTGCCAGCTCGGTAACGGGACAGCATAATGAAAAACTGTTTTTT	CASSVTGQHNEKLFF
TRBV3-1/TRBV3-2	TRBD1	-	TRBJ2-5	TGTGCCAGCAGCCCCAAGGGGACAGATTCACAGGGATTGGGGGAGACCCAGTACTTC	CASSPKGTDSQGLGETQYF
TRBV6-6	TRBD1	few	TRBJ1-1	TGTGCCAGCAGGGCAGGGGGTTCCAACACTGAAGCTTTCTTT	CASRAGGSNTEAFF
TRBV30	-	-	TRBJ1-4	TGTGCCTACGCAGGGGCGAATGAAAAACTGTTTTTT	CAYAGANEKLFF
TRBV6-5	TRBD1	-	TRBJ1-2	TGTGCCAGCAGTTACGTGGGACAGGGTGGCTATGGCTACACCTTC	CASSYVGQGGYGYTF
TRBV21-1	-	once	TRBJ2-5	TGTGCCAGCTCCGTCCCTAGCGGGGGGCAACAAGAGACCCAGTACTTC	CASSVPSGGQQETQYF
TRBV28	-	-	TRBJ1-6	TGTGCCAGCAGTTTGCGACAGGCTGCTTCACCCCTCCACTTT	CASSLRQAASPLHF
TRBV9	TRBD1	few	TRBJ1-1	TGTGCCAGCAGCCCCGGACAGGTTGGCGCTGAAGCTTTCTTT	CASSPGQVGAEAFF
TRBV6-5	-	-	TRBJ1-2	TGTGCCAGCGACCGACGGGGGGGTGGGAACGGCTACACCTTC	CASDRRGGGNGYTF
TRBV11-2	-	few	TRBJ1-2	TGTGCCAGCAGCTCCATTATCTGGGGACTTCCCGGCTACACCTTC	CASSSIIWGLPGYTF
TRBV7-9	TRBD1	-	TRBJ1-5	TGTGCCAGCAGCTTAGCGGGAGGACAGGCGGGAGGTCAGCCCCAGCATTTT	CASSLAGGQAGGQPQHF
TRBV10-3	TRBD1	-	TRBJ2-2	TGTGCCATCAGTGTGACAGGGGGCAGTAACACCGGGGAGCTGTTTTTT	CAISVTGGSNTGELFF
TRBV27	TRBD1	once	TRBJ2-7	TGTGCCAGCAGTACCAGACAGGGGGCCTACGAGCAGTACTTC	CASSTRQGAYEQYF